This TCR beta chain was recovered during a study of blood T cell repertoires in COVID-19. Original handling: How many nucleated cells were present was estimated from reference gene primer amplification. Sequenced by immunoSEQ multiplex PCR; TCRdb stores in-frame clones only, minus some. The V and J calls and clone size are taken from that table; D and trimming were inferred from the DNA. The sample holds 490,000 or so clones; about 88% are singletons and the top ten take 8% to 9.5%. This CDR3 has 15 residues. V lost 0 bases and J lost 5; bases outside the gene matches: 5. Looked up from germline, CDR1 is SGHNT and CDR2 is YYREEE (reference sequence). The participants were between about 18 and 95 years old and came from about two dozen US areas. Cohort 3 donors counted as recovered after two negative PCRs, clearance, or resolved symptoms.

V gene TRBV5-4 combines with J gene TRBJ2-1; 7 bases map to TRBD2. The sequenced material came from PBMCs or T cells enriched from blood (not recorded which). The receptor was derived from a woman aged 55-70 years who had recovered from COVID-19. The CDR3 protein is CASSLAGGSDNEQFF. The DNA of the CDR3 is TGTGCCAGCAGCTTGGCGGGGGGAAGTGACAATGAGCAGTTCTTC.